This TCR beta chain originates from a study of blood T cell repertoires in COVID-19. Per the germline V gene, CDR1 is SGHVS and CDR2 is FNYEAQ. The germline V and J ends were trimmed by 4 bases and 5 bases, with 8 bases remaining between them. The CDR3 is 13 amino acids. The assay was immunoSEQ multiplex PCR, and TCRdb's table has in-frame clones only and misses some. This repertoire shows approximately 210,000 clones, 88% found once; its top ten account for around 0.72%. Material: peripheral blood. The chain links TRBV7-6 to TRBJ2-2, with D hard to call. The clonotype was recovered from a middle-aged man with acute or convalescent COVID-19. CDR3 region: CASSYLRTGELFF. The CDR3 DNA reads TGTGCCAGCAGCTACCTGCGGACCGGGGAGCTGTTTTTT.